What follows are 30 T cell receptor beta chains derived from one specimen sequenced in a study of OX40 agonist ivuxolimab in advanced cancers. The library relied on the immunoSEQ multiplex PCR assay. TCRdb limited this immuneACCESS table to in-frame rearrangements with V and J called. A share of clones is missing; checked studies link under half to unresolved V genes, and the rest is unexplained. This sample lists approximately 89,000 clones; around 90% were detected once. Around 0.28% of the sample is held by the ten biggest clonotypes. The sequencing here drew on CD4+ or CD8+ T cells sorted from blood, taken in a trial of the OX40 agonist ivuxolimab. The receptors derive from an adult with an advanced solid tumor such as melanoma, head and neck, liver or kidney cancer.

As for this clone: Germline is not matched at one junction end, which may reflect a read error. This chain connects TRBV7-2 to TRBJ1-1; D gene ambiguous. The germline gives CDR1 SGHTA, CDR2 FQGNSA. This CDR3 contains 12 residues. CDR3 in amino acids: CGSSWQWSQAFF. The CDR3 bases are TGTGGCAGCAGCTGGCAGTGGTCTCAAGCTTTCTTT.

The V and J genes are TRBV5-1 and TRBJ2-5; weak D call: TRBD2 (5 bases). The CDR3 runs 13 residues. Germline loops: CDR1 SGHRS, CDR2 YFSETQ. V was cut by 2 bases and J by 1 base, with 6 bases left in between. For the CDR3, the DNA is TGCGCCAGCAGCTTCCGGGGCCAAGAGACCCAGTACTTC. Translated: CASSFRGQETQYF.

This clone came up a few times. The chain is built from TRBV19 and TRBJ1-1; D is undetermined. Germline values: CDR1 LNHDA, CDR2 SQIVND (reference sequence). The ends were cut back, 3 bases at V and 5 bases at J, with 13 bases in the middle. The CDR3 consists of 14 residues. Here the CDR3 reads CASSMWSEKTEAFF. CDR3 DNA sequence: TGTGCCAGTAGTATGTGGAGTGAAAAGACTGAAGCTTTCTTT. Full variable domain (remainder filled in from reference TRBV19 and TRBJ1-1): DGGITQSPKYLFRKEGQNVTLSCEQNLNHDAMYWYRQDPGQGLRLIYYSQIVNDFQKGDIAEGYSVSREKKESFPLTVTSAQKNPTAFYLCASSMWSEKTEAFFGQGTRLTVV.

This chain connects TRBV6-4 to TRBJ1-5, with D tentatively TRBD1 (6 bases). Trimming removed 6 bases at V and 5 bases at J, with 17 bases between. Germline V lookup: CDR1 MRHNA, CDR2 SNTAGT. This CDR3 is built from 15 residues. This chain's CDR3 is CASSGGRGIDQPQHF. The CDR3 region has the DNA TGTGCCAGCAGCGGGGGGCGGGGGATTGATCAGCCCCAGCATTTT.

For the CDR3, the DNA is TGTGCCAGCAGCTCGACCGCGGCAGGGGGAGGACCCCTCCACTTT. Translated: CASSSTAAGGGPLHF. The rearrangement links TRBV11-2 to TRBJ1-6; 7 nucleotides match TRBD1. CDR1 SGHAT and CDR2 FQNNGV come from the germline V gene. The CDR3 extends over 15 amino acids. After removal of 4 bases from V and 12 bases from J, the junction contained 12 bases not matched to a gene.

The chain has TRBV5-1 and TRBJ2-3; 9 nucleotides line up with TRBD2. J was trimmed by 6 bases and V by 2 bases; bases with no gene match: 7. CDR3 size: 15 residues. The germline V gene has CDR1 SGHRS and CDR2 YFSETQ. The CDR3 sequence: CASSLAGGSGDTQYF. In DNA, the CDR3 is TGCGCCAGCAGCTTAGCGGGGGGCTCAGGGGATACGCAGTATTTT.

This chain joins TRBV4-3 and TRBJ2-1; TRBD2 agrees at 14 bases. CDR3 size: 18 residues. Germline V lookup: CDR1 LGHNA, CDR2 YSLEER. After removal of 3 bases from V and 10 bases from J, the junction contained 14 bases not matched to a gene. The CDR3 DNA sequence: TGCGCCAGCAGCCATGAGACTAGCGGGGGGGCCGTAAGAAGAGAGCAGTTCTTC. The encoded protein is CASSHETSGGAVRREQFF.

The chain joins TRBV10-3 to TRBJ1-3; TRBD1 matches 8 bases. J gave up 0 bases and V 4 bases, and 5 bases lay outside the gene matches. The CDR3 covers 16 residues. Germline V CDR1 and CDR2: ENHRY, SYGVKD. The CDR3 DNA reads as TGTGCCATCAGTGCAGGGGGCCCCAACTCTGGAAACACCATATATTTT. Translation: CAISAGGPNSGNTIYF.

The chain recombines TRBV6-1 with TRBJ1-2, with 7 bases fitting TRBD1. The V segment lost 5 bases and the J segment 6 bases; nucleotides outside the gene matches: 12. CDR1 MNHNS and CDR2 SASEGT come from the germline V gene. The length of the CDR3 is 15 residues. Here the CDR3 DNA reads TGTGCCAGCAGTTTCCAGGGGGGAACTACAAATGGCTACACCTTC. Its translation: CASSFQGGTTNGYTF.

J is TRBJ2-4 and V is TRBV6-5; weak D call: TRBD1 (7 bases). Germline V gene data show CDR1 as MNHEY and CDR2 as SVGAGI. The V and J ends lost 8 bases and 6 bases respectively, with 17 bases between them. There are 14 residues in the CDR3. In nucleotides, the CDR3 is TGTGCCAGCCGGCCGGGGGACAGCAGAAACATTCAGTACTTC. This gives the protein CASRPGDSRNIQYF.

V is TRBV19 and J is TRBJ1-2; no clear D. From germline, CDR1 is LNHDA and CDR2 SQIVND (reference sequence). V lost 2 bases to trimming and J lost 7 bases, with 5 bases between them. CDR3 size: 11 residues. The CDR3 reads CASSIKGGYTF. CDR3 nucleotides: TGTGCCAGTAGTATAAAAGGTGGCTACACCTTC.

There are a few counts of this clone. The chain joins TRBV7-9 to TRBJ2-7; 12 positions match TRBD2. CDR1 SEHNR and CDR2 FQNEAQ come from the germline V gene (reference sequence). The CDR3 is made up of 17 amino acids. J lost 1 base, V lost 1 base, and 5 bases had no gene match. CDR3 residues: CASSLGATSGGSYEQYF. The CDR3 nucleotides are TGTGCCAGCAGCTTAGGGGCGACTAGCGGGGGTTCCTACGAGCAGTACTTC.

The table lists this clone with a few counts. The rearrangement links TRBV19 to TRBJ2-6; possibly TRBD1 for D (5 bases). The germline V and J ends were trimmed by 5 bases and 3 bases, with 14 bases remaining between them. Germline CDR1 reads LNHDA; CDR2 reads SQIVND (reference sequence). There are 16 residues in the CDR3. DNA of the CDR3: TGTGCCAGTAGTTTCACCACAGGTTATGGGGCCAACGTCCTGACTTTC. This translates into CASSFTTGYGANVLTF.

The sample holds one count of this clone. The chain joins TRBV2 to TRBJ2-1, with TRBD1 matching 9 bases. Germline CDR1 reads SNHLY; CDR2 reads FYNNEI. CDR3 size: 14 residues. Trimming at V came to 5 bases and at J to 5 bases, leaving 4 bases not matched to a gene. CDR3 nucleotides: TGTGCCAGCAGTCGACAGGGGGGCCACAATGAGCAGTTCTTC. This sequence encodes CASSRQGGHNEQFF.

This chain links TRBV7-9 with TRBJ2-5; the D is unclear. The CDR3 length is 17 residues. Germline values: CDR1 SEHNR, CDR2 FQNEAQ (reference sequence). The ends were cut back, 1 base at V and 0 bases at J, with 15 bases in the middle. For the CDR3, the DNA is TGTGCCAGCAGCTTAGTCGTTTCCGCCTTGTACCAAGAGACCCAGTACTTC. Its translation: CASSLVVSALYQETQYF.

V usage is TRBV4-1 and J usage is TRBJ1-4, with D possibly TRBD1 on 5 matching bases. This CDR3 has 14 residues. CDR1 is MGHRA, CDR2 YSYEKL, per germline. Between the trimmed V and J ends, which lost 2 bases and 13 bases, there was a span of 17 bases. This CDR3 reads CASSQPGGSDGLFF. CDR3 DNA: TGCGCCAGCAGCCAACCGGGGGGGTCGGATGGACTGTTTTTT.

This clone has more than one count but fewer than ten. The CDR3 protein is CASSPGPRQGGYTF. The CDR3 nucleotides are TGTGCCAGCAGCCCGGGCCCCCGACAGGGTGGCTACACCTTC. J is TRBJ1-2 and V is TRBV5-4, with TRBD1 identical over 7 bases. Germline V gives CDR1 SGHNT, CDR2 YYREEE (reference sequence). V gave up 4 bases and J gave up 7 bases; unmatched junction bases: 10. The CDR3 runs to 14 residues.

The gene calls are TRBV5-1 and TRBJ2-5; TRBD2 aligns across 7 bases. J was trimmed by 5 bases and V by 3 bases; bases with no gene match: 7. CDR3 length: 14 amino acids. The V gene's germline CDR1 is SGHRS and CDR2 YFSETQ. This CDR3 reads CASSYGRPGETQYF. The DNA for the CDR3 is TGCGCCAGCAGCTACGGGAGGCCAGGGGAGACCCAGTACTTC.

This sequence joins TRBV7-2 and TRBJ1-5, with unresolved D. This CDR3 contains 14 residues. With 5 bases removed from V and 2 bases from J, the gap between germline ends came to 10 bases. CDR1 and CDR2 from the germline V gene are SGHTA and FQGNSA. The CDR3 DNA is TGTGCCAGCAGCGCCCAGAGAGGCAATCAGCCCCAGCATTTT. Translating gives CASSAQRGNQPQHF.

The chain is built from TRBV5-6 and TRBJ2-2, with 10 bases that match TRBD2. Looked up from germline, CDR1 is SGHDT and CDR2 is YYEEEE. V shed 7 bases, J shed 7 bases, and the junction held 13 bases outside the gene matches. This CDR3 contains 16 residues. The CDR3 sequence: CASSWGRGLAVGELFF. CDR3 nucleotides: TGTGCCAGCTCCTGGGGGAGAGGACTAGCGGTCGGGGAGCTGTTTTTT.

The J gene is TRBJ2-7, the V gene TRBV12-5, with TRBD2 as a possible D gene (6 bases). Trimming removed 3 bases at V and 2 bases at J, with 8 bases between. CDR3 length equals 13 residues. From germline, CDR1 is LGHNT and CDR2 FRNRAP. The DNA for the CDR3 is TGTGCTAGTGGTTTCGGCGGGGCCTACGAGCAGTACTTC. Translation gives CASGFGGAYEQYF.

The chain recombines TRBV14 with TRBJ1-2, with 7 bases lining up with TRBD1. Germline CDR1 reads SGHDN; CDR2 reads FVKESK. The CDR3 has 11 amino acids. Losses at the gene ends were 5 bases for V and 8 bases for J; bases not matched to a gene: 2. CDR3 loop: CASSWGQGYTF. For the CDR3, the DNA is TGTGCCAGCAGCTGGGGACAGGGCTACACCTTC.

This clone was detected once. CDR3 in DNA: TGCGCCAGCAGCGTTAGGGCTACAGTAGATCAGCCCCAGCATTTT. Residues: CASSVRATVDQPQHF. V is TRBV4-3 and J is TRBJ1-5, with unresolved D. Trimming pared 5 bases from V and 5 bases from J, leaving 16 bases between. The CDR3 runs to 15 residues. Germline CDR1 is LGHNA and CDR2 is YSLEER.

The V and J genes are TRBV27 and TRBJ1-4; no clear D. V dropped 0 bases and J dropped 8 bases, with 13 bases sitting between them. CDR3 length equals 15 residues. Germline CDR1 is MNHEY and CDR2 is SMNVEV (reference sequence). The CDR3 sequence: CASSLSRRVEEKLFF. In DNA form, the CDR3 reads TGTGCCAGCAGTTTATCGAGGCGGGTAGAAGAAAAACTGTTTTTT.

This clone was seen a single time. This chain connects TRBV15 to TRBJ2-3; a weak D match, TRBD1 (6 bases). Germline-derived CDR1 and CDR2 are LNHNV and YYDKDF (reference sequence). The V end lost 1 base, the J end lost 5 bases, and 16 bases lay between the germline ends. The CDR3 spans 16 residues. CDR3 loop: CATSRGRGQTLDTQYF. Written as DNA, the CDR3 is TGTGCCACCAGCAGAGGCCGGGGACAAACCTTAGATACGCAGTATTTT.

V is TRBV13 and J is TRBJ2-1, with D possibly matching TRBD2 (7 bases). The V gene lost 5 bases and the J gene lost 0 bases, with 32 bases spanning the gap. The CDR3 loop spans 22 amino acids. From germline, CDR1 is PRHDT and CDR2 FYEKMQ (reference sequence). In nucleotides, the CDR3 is TGTGCCAGCAGCCCGTTCAGTCCCGGGGGGCCCCCATTAAGGGGCTCCTACAATGAGCAGTTCTTC. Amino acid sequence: CASSPFSPGGPPLRGSYNEQFF. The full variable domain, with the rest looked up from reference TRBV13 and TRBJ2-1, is AAGVIQSPRHLIKEKRETATLKCYPIPRHDTVYWYQQGPGQDPQFLISFYEKMQSDKGSIPDRFSAQQFSDYHSELNMSSLELGDSALYFCASSPFSPGGPPLRGSYNEQFFGPGTRLTVL.

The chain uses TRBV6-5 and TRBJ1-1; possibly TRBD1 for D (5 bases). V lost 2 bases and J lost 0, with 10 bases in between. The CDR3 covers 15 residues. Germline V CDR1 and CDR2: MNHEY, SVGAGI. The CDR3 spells CASSYLGVMNTEAFF. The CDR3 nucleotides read TGTGCCAGCAGTTACCTGGGGGTGATGAACACTGAAGCTTTCTTT.

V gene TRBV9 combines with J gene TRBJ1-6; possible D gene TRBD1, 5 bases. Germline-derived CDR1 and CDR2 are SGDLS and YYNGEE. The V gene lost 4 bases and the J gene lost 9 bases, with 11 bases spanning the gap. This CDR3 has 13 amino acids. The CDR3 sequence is CASSRGGVSPLHF. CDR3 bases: TGTGCCAGCAGCCGCGGGGGGGTTTCACCCCTCCACTTT.

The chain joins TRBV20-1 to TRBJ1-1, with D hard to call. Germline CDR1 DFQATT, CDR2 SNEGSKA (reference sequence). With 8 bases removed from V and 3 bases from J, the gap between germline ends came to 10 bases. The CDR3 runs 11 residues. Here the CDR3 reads CSPSQDTEAFF. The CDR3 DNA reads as TGCAGTCCATCCCAGGACACTGAAGCTTTCTTT.

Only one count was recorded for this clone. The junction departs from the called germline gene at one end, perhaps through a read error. The chain's CDR3 is CASSLLEGASYEQYF. CDR3 sequence (DNA): TGTGCCAGCAGCCTCCTGGAGGGGGCCTCCTATGAGCAGTACTTC. The rearrangement uses TRBV11-2 and TRBJ2-7; D may be TRBD1 (7 bases). CDR1 and CDR2 (germline): SGHAT, FQNNGV. This CDR3 is 15 amino acids long.